This TCR beta chain is drawn from a study of blood T cell repertoires in COVID-19. For the study at large: From T cells, B-cell-depleted T cells, or PBMCs came the material, which was cDNA or gDNA.

Trimming pared 0 bases from V and 10 bases from J, leaving 9 bases between. The CDR3 has 11 amino acids. Germline lookup yields CDR1 SQVTM and CDR2 ANQGSEA. Clinical histories supplied by participants themselves formed the basis of cohort assignment. Donors in Cohort 3 who had recovered were those with two negative PCRs, healthcare professional clearance, or resolution of their symptoms. In its sample, this clone was seen a few times. Profiling relied on immunoSEQ multiplex PCR, and the TCRdb table lists in-frame clones only, not all of them. The sample lists approximately 160,000 clones; 84% were seen once.

The sequencing sample was made of PBMCs or T cells enriched from blood (not recorded which). The chain couples TRBV29-1 to TRBJ2-5; D is undetermined. The receptor was isolated from a woman aged 45-59 years who had recovered from COVID-19. The CDR3 sequence: CSVEELNDQYF. Written as DNA, the CDR3 is TGCAGCGTTGAAGAGCTAAATGACCAGTACTTC.